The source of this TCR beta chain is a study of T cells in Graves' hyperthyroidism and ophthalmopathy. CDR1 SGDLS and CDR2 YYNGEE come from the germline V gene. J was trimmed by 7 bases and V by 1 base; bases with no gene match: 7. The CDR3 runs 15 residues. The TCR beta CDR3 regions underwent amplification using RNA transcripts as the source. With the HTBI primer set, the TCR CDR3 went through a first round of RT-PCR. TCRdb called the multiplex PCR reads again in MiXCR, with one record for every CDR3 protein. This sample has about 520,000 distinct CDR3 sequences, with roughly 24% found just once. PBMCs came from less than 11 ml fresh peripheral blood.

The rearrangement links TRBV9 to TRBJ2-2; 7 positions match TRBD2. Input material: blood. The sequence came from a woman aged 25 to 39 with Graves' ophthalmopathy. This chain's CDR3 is CASSVRSGGDGELFF. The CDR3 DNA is TGTGCCAGCAGCGTAAGGTCGGGGGGAGACGGGGAGCTGTTTTTT. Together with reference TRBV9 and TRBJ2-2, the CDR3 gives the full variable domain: DSGVTQTPKHLITATGQRVTLRCSPRSGDLSVYWYQQSLDQGLQFLIQYYNGEERAKGNILERFSAQQFPDLHSELNLSSLELGDSALYFCASSVRSGGDGELFFGEGSRLTVL.